The sequence of this TCR beta chain was determined in a study of cytomegalovirus exposure and HLA in healthy donors (dated by TCRdb to between 2016 and 2019). Regarding the complete study: In an earlier analysis of several hundred of the donors, approximately 260 Gb of sequence data and some 100 million unique TCR beta sequences from roughly 180 million T cells were reported. An early release that covered 640 HLA-typed donors contained approximately 290 gigabases of sequencing data and about 84 million unique TCR sequences. Among the approximately 420 genotyped donors, approximately 82% belonged to the genetic ancestry cluster associated with self-reported Caucasian donors. The aim of the study was to test whether cataloging public T cell receptors could identify signatures of past pathogen exposure. The T cell repertoires of 666 subjects were profiled by immunosequencing and related to cytomegalovirus serostatus. Along with the roughly 710-subject first cohort, a separate validation cohort of roughly 110 different subjects was used. To predict cytomegalovirus infection status, the study combined high-throughput TCR immunosequencing, statistical association of individual TCRs with disease status, and machine learning. A later analysis re-examined previously published TCR beta repertoires from about 670 donors and added high-resolution HLA genotyping to investigate patterns of TCR occurrence. In the later analysis, no new phenotypic data were used to find candidate immune exposures; instead, reliance was placed on TCR beta sequences and their occurrence across donors. In an earlier analysis of more than 550 of the donors, high-throughput TCR beta sequencing was used to judge whether each TCR beta V gene segment behaved as functional or pseudogenic. Donor age, sex, ethnicity and CMV serostatus were collected together with the repertoire data. Genome-wide SNP genotypes for about 55% of the roughly 670 donors were used in a later genetic analysis, which treated that subset as a discovery cohort. Every repertoire in the discovery cohort had been generated on one and the same sequencing platform. Both class I and class II loci were covered by HLA typing, at four-digit resolution. Typing coverage varied by locus: 629-630 donors for A, B, C, DRB1 and DQB1; roughly 510 for DQA1; around 610 for DPA1; roughly 450 for DPB1. Because of strong linkage in the cohort, roughly five DR-DQ haplotypes were treated as single units for association and clustering. Among about 400 genotyped donors of the cohort, an average of approximately 200,000 unique TCR beta nucleotide sequences was sequenced per donor, of which about 19% were non-productive.

This clone has a handful of counts. The clone's antigen remains unknown. No much larger clone is present one base from it, and per-base qualities are unavailable. What the authors observed across the whole study: In vitro tests confirmed that a few of the cytomegalovirus-associated TCR beta chains recognize cytomegalovirus antigens. According to a later analysis, TCR association rates differed among HLA loci, with DRB1 alleles showing the most associated TCRs and HLA-C alleles showing the fewest. A further reported finding was that TCR beta sequences accurately predicted the HLA-A and HLA-B alleles for most subjects in the first cohort. In this cohort, only TCR beta chains were sequenced, and detectable features were limited by the absence of alpha or paired-chain data. Compared with the roughly 670-donor mean, donors in an Asian-associated ancestry cluster had fewer N-insertions in productive TCRs, according to a later genetic analysis. For the cohort, immune exposure information was limited to CMV serostatus. Because counts were too low, seventeen rarely observed V segments, including chromosome 9 orphons, were left out of the earlier analysis of several hundred of the donors. According to a later analysis, parvovirus B19, influenza, CMV and Epstein-Barr virus appeared linked to several top co-occurrence clusters. In a later genetic analysis, a missense DCLRE1C variant was associated with V-gene and J-gene trimming of TCR beta chains, and the association was replicated in an independent cohort. Because the 87-base-pair reads could not distinguish some IMGT-functional V segments, including TRBV6-2 and TRBV6-3, those segments were excluded. In an earlier analysis of roughly 560 of the donors, most TCR beta V segments were observed in productive rearrangements about 87% or about 30% of the time, broadly matching IMGT annotations. A later analysis associated about 17,000 TCR beta sequences with specific HLA alleles at a false discovery rate of 0.05. A later analysis found that most CMV-associated TCR beta chains appeared HLA-restricted, with HLA associations seemingly driven largely by CMV exposure. A cluster of highly shared sequence variants was judged likely to be a technical artifact of the sequencing pipeline. The study listed 150 to 200 TCR beta chains as associated with cytomegalovirus. In a later analysis, HLA-associated TCR beta chains showed more clonal expansion and lower generation probabilities than non-associated chains that were equally common. It was suggested by the authors that the approach could potentially be generalized to other disease states and immunological phenotypes. The classifier was reported to diagnose cytomegalovirus status with high specificity and sensitivity in both the original cohort and the validation cohort. While some public TCRs were present in many individuals, most TCR sequences turned up only very rarely across donors. Because HLA typing was unavailable for some donors at each locus, only the typed subset was used in association tests. Roughly uniform sequencing depth across donors was assumed in presence/absence analyses, although this assumption may not hold. When HLA alleles, especially DR and DQ, strongly co-occurred, TCR associations were difficult to assign to individual alleles. Correlated functional status among segregating V segments might reflect linkage disequilibrium, but an unknown experimental factor could not be ruled out.

Library generation was performed with the immunoSEQ multiplex PCR assay. The multiplex PCR relied on a mix of 60 forward primers for TCR Vbeta segments and 13 reverse primers for TCR Jbeta segments. Amplification of the CDR3 region of rearranged TCR beta genes was performed with a multiplex PCR assay on genomic DNA. The amplified TCR beta libraries were sequenced on the Illumina HiSeq System as 87-base-pair reads. The original methods were these. A later analysis counted approximately 84 million unique TCR beta chains across the 500 to 850 repertoires, and approximately 11 million of these chains were shared by at least two donors. Raw reads were error-corrected and collapsed into unique sequences by a nearest-neighbor algorithm in which closely related sequences were merged to remove PCR and sequencing errors. To assign V, D and J gene segments, CDR3 sequences were aligned to IMGT reference sequences. For a sequence to be retained, a match of at least six nucleotides to both a V gene segment and a J gene segment was required. Rearrangements were called productive when the CDR3 lacked stop codons and stayed in frame with V and J; all others were non-productive. CDR3 was defined by IMGT convention, running from the second conserved V-encoded cysteine to the conserved J-encoded phenylalanine. In an earlier analysis of approximately 500 of the donors, sequences lacking an unambiguous match to a single V gene segment were excluded. In an earlier analysis of 587 of the donors, a V segment was called functional when productive rearrangements were above 56.7%, and segregating when the standard deviation between donors exceeded 5%. To diagnose cytomegalovirus status from the catalog of TCR beta chain sequences, a statistical classification framework was built. A later analysis assigned V and J genes by comparing TCR nucleotide sequences with IMGT/GENE-DB human TR gene sequences. A later analysis assigned CDR3 sequences and most-parsimonious VDJ recombination scenarios with the TCRdist pipeline. In a later analysis, each TCR beta chain was defined by its CDR3 amino acid sequence together with its V-gene family, and reads lacking a unique V-gene family were excluded. In a later analysis, 450 to 600 highly shared, low-generation-probability nucleotide sequences were removed to address suspected cross-contamination and a sequencing artifact. In a later analysis, a clonal expansion index was calculated for each public chain from normalized within-repertoire ranks of inferred template counts. In a later analysis, generation probabilities were computed with a VDJ recombination model fitted to out-of-frame rearrangements, and the resulting probabilities were checked against IGoR. In a later analysis, TCR-TCR, TCR-HLA and TCR-CMV co-occurrence was scored with hypergeometric tests, and a repertoire-size bias correction was applied to TCR pairs. False discovery rates were estimated in a later analysis by permuting HLA or CMV assignments 20 times. In a later analysis, co-occurring TCRs were grouped with DBSCAN, and TCRdist sequence similarity was added when clustering was performed within HLA-allele-positive subsets. Repertoires with fewer than 30,000 or more than 120,000 public chains were left out of co-occurrence clustering, as were a handful of repertoires with anomalous nucleotide sharing. In TCRdb, the immuneACCESS table is reduced to in-frame sequences with V and J assigned. These tables do not hold every clone; where another copy was compared, an unresolved V gene accounts for under half, and the others remain unexplained. V and J calls and clone size are as listed in that table; D and trimming were resolved from the DNA. The sample includes about 160,000 clones, with roughly 80% observed a single time. The ten largest clones add up to approximately 2% of the sample.

The CDR3 goes from the cysteine to the phenylalanine over 17 residues. Only the CDR3 DNA is retained, 51 bases long and in frame from the first base. V loses 3 bases, J loses 4 bases, and the germline ends lie 22 bases apart. In the germline V gene (reference sequence), CDR1 corresponds to MNHEY and CDR2 to SMNVEV. The cohort consisted of 600 to 700 healthy bone marrow donors. Cohort members were all nominally healthy when sampled, although unrecorded immune exposures were likely present. The donor tested CMV seronegative and was one of the 352 seronegative cohort members. A peripheral blood sample was collected from each donor, and TCR beta sequencing was performed on peripheral blood mononuclear cells. Genomic DNA was extracted from the blood cell samples with the Qiagen DNeasy Blood Extraction Kit.

The receptor's source is a female donor in good health and CMV-seronegative. Material for sequencing was PBMCs. The chain was built from TRBV27 and TRBJ2-7, and possibly TRBD1, on 5 matching bases. At the DNA level, the sequence is TGTGCCAGCAGTTTCTCCAATGGGGCGATTCTCCCGTACGAGCAGTACTTC. Translated, this gives CASSFSNGAILPYEQYF.